This T cell receptor beta chain was captured by sequencing in a study of CXCR3-negative and CXCR3-positive naive CD8 T cells (dated by TCRdb to the late 2010s). Turning to the overall study: In total, about 135 million TRB reads were obtained, corresponding to roughly 1.5 +/- 0.3 million reads per library. Diversity and physicochemical repertoire analyses covered about a dozen donors pooled from two independent experiments. The TRBV-TRBJ cluster analysis covered naive subsets from several donors and memory cells from 3 donors. The study at large found these results: Repertoire diversity was comparably high in both naive subsets but much lower in memory CD8+ T cells. Within the same donor, TRBV-TRBJ usage looked similar between naive CXCR3-negative and CXCR3-positive cells, but memory cells had distinct patterns. TRB CDR3s from CXCR3-positive naive cells showed higher hydrophobicity (lower Kidera factor 4), lower energy, and higher strength and volume indices than CXCR3-negative naive cells. Surface CD5, linked to self-reactivity in mice, was comparable between naive subsets; TCR interaction strength was therefore also inferred from TRB CDR3 physicochemical properties. CXCR3 expression partially decreased after cryopreservation, so most assays used freshly isolated PBMCs.

For each CD8+ T cell subset, flow sorting was done in triplicate, and a few hundred thousand cells per subset went directly into RLT lysis buffer. Naive CD8+ T cells were defined stringently as CD45RO-CCR7+CD27+CD95- to exclude memory contaminants. Using standard density gradient centrifugation, peripheral blood mononuclear cells were isolated from buffy coats. Naive CXCR3-negative and CXCR3-positive CD8+ T cells were flow-sorted using a FACSAria III. Total RNA was extracted from sorted cells using an RNeasy Mini Kit. The sample was run on a NextSeq 550. The Human TCR Profiling Kit (MiLaboratory) was used to prepare UMI-labeled 5' RACE TRB cDNA libraries. cDNA synthesis used the entire amount of extracted RNA, and PCR amplification then used the entire amount of cDNA produced. Libraries were prepared in parallel using an identical number of PCR cycles. The published analysis was carried out like this. MIGEC and MiXCR extracted about 50,000 +/- 10,000 unique UMI-labeled TRB cDNA molecules per library, requiring at least two reads per UMI. On average, around 40,000 +/- 10,000 functional in-frame TRB CDR3 nucleotide clonotypes lacking stop codons were found per library. Diversity metrics, including normalized Shannon-Wiener and Chao1, were computed in VDJtools after downsampling to 5000 UMI-labeled TRB molecules per sample. VDJtools computed clonotype-size-weighted physicochemical properties of the central five CDR3 residues: interaction energy, strength, volume and Kidera factor 4. Each CDR3 protein sequence appears as one entry after TCRdb reprocessed the reads, and no DNA is included. Here the V and J calls rest on TCRdb's processing, not on the authors' analysis. The table for this sample lists some 22,000 distinct CDR3 sequences. The ten top clones hold 4% to 5% of the sample.

The CDR3 runs 17 amino acids, cysteine and phenylalanine included. No DNA is recorded. CDR1 and CDR2 (SGHRS, YFSETQ) derive from the germline V gene. With regard to this clonotype: The antigen it binds to is not known.

This sequence uses TRBV5-1 and TRBJ2-2; TCRdb picks TRBD2, but there is no DNA to check that call. The TCR was taken from a human donor in good health. Some clones in this sample may be carry-over from other donors' samples. Sequenced material: naive CXCR3- CD8+ T cells from blood. The cell subset or site label on this specimen signifies: CD45RO-CCR7+CD27+CD95- naive CD8+ T cells lacking CXCR3 (TNR3-). The encoded CDR3 is CASSLVSSGRGSGELFF.